The 9 T cell receptor beta chains below all came from one sample that was sequenced in a study of T cell responses to AZD1222 COVID-19 vaccine. Only in-frame clones appear in the TCRdb table, and some are missing; sequencing was by immunoSEQ multiplex PCR. Found here are 180,000 or so clones, roughly 92% of them singletons; the top ten hold about 0.6%. Sequenced here: peripheral blood, sampled on day 0 of AZD1222 vaccination. Receptors originate from an adult in good health.

The chain employs TRBV14 and TRBJ2-6; no clear D gene. Between the trimmed V and J ends, which lost 2 bases and 2 bases, there was a span of 10 bases. CDR3 length equals 16 residues. Per the germline V gene, CDR1 is SGHDN and CDR2 is FVKESK. The CDR3 sequence: CASSQHLYAGANVLTF. The CDR3 DNA reads TGTGCCAGCAGCCAACACCTTTACGCTGGGGCCAACGTCCTGACTTTC.

The rearrangement links TRBV10-2 to TRBJ1-5; D remains unclear. This CDR3 region has 14 residues. Trimming left V 2 bases short and J 2 bases short, with 7 bases between. Germline-derived CDR1 and CDR2 are WSHSY and SAAADI. The CDR3 region is CASSEPWGNQPQHF. The CDR3 nucleotides are TGCGCCAGCAGTGAGCCGTGGGGCAATCAGCCCCAGCATTTT.

The rearrangement uses TRBV12-5 and TRBJ2-1; D possibly corresponds to TRBD1 (5 bases). The CDR3 extends over 14 amino acids. CDR1 LGHNT and CDR2 FRNRAP come from the germline V gene. V lost 2 bases and J 3 bases, leaving 8 bases between the germline ends. The CDR3 coding sequence is TGTGCTAGTGGTTTGACAGGTTACTACAATGAGCAGTTCTTC. This translates into CASGLTGYYNEQFF.

This chain joins TRBV5-6 and TRBJ2-7; D uncertain. The germline V gene has CDR1 SGHDT and CDR2 YYEEEE. Trimming removed 0 bases at V and 7 bases at J, with 14 bases between. This CDR3 spans 14 amino acids. The CDR3 nucleotides are TGTGCCAGCAGCTTGGGGTTCCGCGGCATTGAGCAGTACTTC. It specifies CASSLGFRGIEQYF.

The chain carries TRBV15 and TRBJ2-1; D not certain. The CDR3 length is 15 residues. Deletions cut 1 base from V and 1 base from J, with 8 bases between. The germline V gene has CDR1 LNHNV and CDR2 YYDKDF (reference sequence). CDR3 loop: CATSRVIGSYNEQFF. The CDR3 region has the DNA TGTGCCACCAGCAGAGTCATCGGTTCCTACAATGAGCAGTTCTTC.

The V call is TRBV3-1 (or the pseudogene TRBV3-2), the J call TRBJ1-1; unclear D gene. The CDR3 length is 13 residues. CDR1 is LGHDT, CDR2 YNNKEL, per germline (reference sequence). The V gene lost 5 bases and the J gene lost 1 base, with 8 bases spanning the gap. The CDR3 DNA sequence: TGTGCCAGCAGCTCCCTTTGGAACACTGAAGCTTTCTTT. Its translation: CASSSLWNTEAFF.

V and J are TRBV5-4 and TRBJ2-4; TRBD1 might be the D (6 bases). Germline CDR1 reads SGHNT; CDR2 reads YYREEE (reference sequence). V shed 3 bases and J shed 2 bases, with 12 bases lying between them. The CDR3 contains 15 residues. CDR3 in amino acids: CASSSTGTTKNIQYF. The CDR3 DNA reads TGTGCCAGCAGCTCCACCGGGACAACCAAAAACATTCAGTACTTC.

The chain joins TRBV2 to TRBJ1-2; 10 bases align to TRBD1. Germline CDR1 and CDR2: SNHLY and FYNNEI. The CDR3 sequence is 14 residues long. J was trimmed by 4 bases and V by 6 bases; bases with no gene match: 5. The DNA for the CDR3 is TGTGCCAGCAGGTGGACAGGGGGATCCTATGGCTACACCTTC. It codes for CASRWTGGSYGYTF.

This sequence joins TRBV19 and TRBJ1-1; possible D gene TRBD1, 5 bases. The CDR3 totals 11 residues. CDR1 and CDR2 (germline): LNHDA, SQIVND (reference sequence). Trimming removed 6 bases from V and 11 bases from J, with 13 bases in between. The CDR3 nucleotides are TGTGCCAGTAGCGTGGGACCCGGGGCTTTCTTT. As protein: CASSVGPGAFF.